This T cell receptor beta chain comes out of a study of blood T cell repertoires in COVID-19. About the research overall: Donors in the United States, Italy and Spain gave samples during acute or convalescent COVID-19. T cells, B-cell-depleted T cells, or PBMCs provided the cDNA or gDNA that served as material.

In the source study's methods: By means of reference gene primer amplification, nucleated cell counts were estimated. TCRdb's copy holds only in-frame clones and misses some; the assay was immunoSEQ multiplex PCR. The V and J calls and clone size come from that table; D and trimming were worked out from the DNA. In the table there are more than 25,000 clones, more than 70% of which are singletons. From germline, CDR1 is SGHTA and CDR2 FQGNSA. V was pared by 5 bases and J by 2 bases, with 6 bases of the junction left unmatched. This CDR3 has 18 residues. The chain joins TRBV7-2 to TRBJ2-1, with TRBD2 identical over 16 bases. This receptor was identified in a man older than 75 with active COVID-19. Sequencing input: peripheral blood. CDR3 DNA: TGTGCCAGCAGCCCCCAGGGACTAGCGGGGGGGCCCTACAATGAGCAGTTCTTC. This sequence encodes CASSPQGLAGGPYNEQFF.